This entry concerns a single T cell receptor beta chain. Antigen unknown. The data are from a study of shared clonotypes between healthy human individuals. Points from the study as a whole: Sorted-subset sequencing, rarefaction showed, was incomplete despite large depth.

Every subset's genomic DNA went evenly onto several immunoSEQ plates. Profiling relied on immunoSEQ multiplex PCR, and the TCRdb table lists in-frame clones only, not all of them. Altogether fewer than 850,000 clones are present, 90% being singletons, with the ten largest covering 30% to 40%. The sample comprised memory CD8+ T cells from PBMCs. Indicated subset: CD45RO+ cells pooled with CCR7-negative TemRA cells. The TCR sequence derives from a young man in good health. Some clones in this sample may be carry-over from other donors' samples.

CDR3 amino acids: CASSQEATDNYEQYF. The CDR3 DNA sequence: TGCGCCAGCAGCCAAGAAGCAACAGACAACTACGAGCAGTACTTC. The chain recombines TRBV4-1 with TRBJ2-7; D is ambiguous. V shed 0 bases and J shed 3 bases, with 12 bases lying between them. Per germline, CDR1 MGHRA and CDR2 YSYEKL. This CDR3 has 15 residues.